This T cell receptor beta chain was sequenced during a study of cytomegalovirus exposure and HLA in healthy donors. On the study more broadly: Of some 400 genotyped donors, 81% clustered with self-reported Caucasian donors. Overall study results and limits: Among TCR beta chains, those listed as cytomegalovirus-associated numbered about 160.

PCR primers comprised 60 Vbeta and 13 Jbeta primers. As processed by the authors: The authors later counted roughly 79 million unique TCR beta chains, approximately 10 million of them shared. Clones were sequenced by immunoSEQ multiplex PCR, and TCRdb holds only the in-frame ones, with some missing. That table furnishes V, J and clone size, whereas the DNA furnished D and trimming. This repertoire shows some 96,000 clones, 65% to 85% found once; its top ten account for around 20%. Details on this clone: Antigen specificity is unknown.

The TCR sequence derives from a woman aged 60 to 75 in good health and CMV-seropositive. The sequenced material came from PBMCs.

Written as DNA, the CDR3 is TGTGCCAGTAGTATAGTGAATGGGCTTGGCTACACCTTC. This translates into CASSIVNGLGYTF. The chain joins TRBV19 to TRBJ1-2; no firm D call. In germline, CDR1 is LNHDA, CDR2 SQIVND (reference sequence). The CDR3 is 13 amino acids. Between the trimmed V and J ends, which lost 1 base and 7 bases, there was a span of 10 bases. Looking up the rest from reference TRBV19 and TRBJ1-2 gives the full variable domain: DGGITQSPKYLFRKEGQNVTLSCEQNLNHDAMYWYRQDPGQGLRLIYYSQIVNDFQKGDIAEGYSVSREKKESFPLTVTSAQKNPTAFYLCASSIVNGLGYTFGSGTRLTVV.